This record concerns one T cell receptor (beta chain) sequence. This sample was included in a study of blood T cell repertoires in COVID-19. The CDR3 covers 17 residues. Germline CDR1 and CDR2: SGHTS and YDEGEE. The V gene lost 1 base and the J gene lost 1 base, with 15 bases spanning the gap. The method was immunoSEQ multiplex PCR; TCRdb's version includes in-frame clones alone and lacks a portion of them. Altogether 360,000 or so clones are present, 88% being singletons, with the ten largest covering around 0.92%. This chain connects TRBV5-8 to TRBJ2-1, with a possible D match to TRBD2 (6 bases). The specimen was PBMCs or T cells enriched from blood (not recorded which). The sequence came from a woman in her 30s who had been exposed to COVID-19. DNA of the CDR3: TGTGCCAGCAGCTTGAGTATGCGACTAGGTTCCTACAATGAGCAGTTCTTC. It is translated as CASSLSMRLGSYNEQFF.